This T cell receptor beta chain was profiled in a study of beta chain features in type 1 diabetes. Study summary: Cells sorted and examined across all samples totaled roughly 100,000,000.

Every bit of the isolated RNA underwent reverse transcription, so sequencing read expressed TCRB transcripts. Regulatory, naive and central memory T cell samples averaged around 3.5 million reads. Using immunoSEQ multiplex PCR, the repertoire was profiled, and TCRdb retains in-frame clones only, with some absent. Of approximately 270,000 clones listed, 14% are singletons. Whole-study results and caveats: cDNA-based reads could over-represent cells with high TCR expression. The study found moderately but significantly shorter TCRB CDR3s in all four CD4+ subsets of Type 1 diabetes patients. A pattern of fewer insertions and more deletions at VDJ junctions was seen in type 1 diabetes patients.

As regards this clone: Its antigen is not identified.

The CDR3 spans 14 residues. The germline V gene has CDR1 SGDLS and CDR2 YYNGEE. The J segment lost 8 bases and the V segment lost 4 bases, leaving 5 bases of the junction unmatched. The V call is TRBV9, the J call TRBJ2-1; TRBD2 aligns across 11 bases. The receptor was derived from a man aged 25-40 years with type 1 diabetes. The sample taken for sequencing was naive CD4+ T cells from blood. The CDR3 DNA reads TGTGCCAGCAGCTTGGGACTAGCGGAGGATGAGCAGTTCTTC. This codes for CASSLGLAEDEQFF.